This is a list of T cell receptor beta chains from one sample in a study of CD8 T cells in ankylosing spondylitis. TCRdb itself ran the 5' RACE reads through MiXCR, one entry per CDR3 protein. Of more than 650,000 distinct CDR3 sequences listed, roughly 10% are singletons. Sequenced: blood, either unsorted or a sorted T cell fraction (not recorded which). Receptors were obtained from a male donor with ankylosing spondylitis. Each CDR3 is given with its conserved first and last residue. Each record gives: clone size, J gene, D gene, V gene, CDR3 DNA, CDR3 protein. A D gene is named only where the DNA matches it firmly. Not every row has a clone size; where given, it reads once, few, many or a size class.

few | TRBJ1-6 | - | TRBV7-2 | TGTGCCAGCAGCTTACCCCCTCGGGATTCACCCCTCCACTTT | CASSLPPRDSPLHF
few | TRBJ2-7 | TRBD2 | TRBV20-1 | TGCAGTGCTAGGGCACTAGCGGGAGACGAGCAGTACTTC | CSARALAGDEQYF
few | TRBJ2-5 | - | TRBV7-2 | TGTGCCAGCAGCTTAGTGGACTGGCAAGAGACCCAGTACTTC | CASSLVDWQETQYF
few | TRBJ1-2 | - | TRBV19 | TGTGCCAGTAGCCAGGGGTTGTCCATTATGAACTATGGCTACACCTTC | CASSQGLSIMNYGYTF
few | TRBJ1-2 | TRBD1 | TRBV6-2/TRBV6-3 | TGTGCCAGCAGTTTCGGCACTTGGACAGGGATCTATGGCTACACCTTC | CASSFGTWTGIYGYTF
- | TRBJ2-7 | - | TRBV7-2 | TGTGCCAGCAGCTCTCGGACAGCCTACGAGCAGTACTTC | CASSSRTAYEQYF
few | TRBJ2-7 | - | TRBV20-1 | TGCAGTGCTATGGTGGGCCATCGGGAGCAGTACTTC | CSAMVGHREQYF
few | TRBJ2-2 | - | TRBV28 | TGTGCCAGCAGGAATCCGAGCACCGGGGAGCTGTTTTTT | CASRNPSTGELFF
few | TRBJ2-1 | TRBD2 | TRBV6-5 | TGTGCCAGCAGTTATTCTTTGACTAGCGGGACAGTTAGGAAGCAGTTCTTC | CASSYSLTSGTVRKQFF
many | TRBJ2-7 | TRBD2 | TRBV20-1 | TGCAGTGCAACCCTAGCGGCAACCTCCTACGAGCAGTACTTC | CSATLAATSYEQYF
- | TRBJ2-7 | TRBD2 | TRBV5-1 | TGCGCCAGCAGCTTCGGGACTAGCTCTATGCAGTACTTC | CASSFGTSSMQYF
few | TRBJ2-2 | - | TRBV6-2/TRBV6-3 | TGTGCCAGCGGGGAAAACGGGGAGCTGTTTTTT | CASGENGELFF
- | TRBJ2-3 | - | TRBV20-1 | TGCAGTGCTAGCCCCACCCCACGCACAGATACGCAGTATTTT | CSASPTPRTDTQYF
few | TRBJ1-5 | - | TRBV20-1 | TGCAGTGCCGCCCACGCGGGGTATCTGGATCAGCCCCAGCATTTT | CSAAHAGYLDQPQHF
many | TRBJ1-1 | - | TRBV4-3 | TGCGCCAGCAGCCAAGTCTTCGGGTTTACTGAAGCTTTCTTT | CASSQVFGFTEAFF
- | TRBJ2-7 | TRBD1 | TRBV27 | TGTGCCAGCAGTTTATCCCGGACCCGGGACAGGGGGAAGGAGCAGTACTTC | CASSLSRTRDRGKEQYF
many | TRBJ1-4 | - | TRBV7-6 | TGTGCCAGCAGCTGGACGGGGAGCGGTAATGAAAAACTGTTTTTT | CASSWTGSGNEKLFF
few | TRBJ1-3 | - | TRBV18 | TGTGCCAGCTCACTTCCCGGGAACGCTGGAAACACCATATATTTT | CASSLPGNAGNTIYF
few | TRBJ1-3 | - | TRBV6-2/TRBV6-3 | TGTGCCAGCAGCCCCAGGAGGACCTCTGGAAACACCATATATTTT | CASSPRRTSGNTIYF
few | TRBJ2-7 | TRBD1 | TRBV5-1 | TGCGCCAGCAGCTCACAAGGGGGCACCTACGAGCAGTACTTC | CASSSQGGTYEQYF
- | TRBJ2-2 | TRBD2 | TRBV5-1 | TGCGCCAGCAGCTTGGATCCAGCGGGATTGGCCGGGGAGCTGTTTTTT | CASSLDPAGLAGELFF
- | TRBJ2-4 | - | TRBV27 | TGTGCCAGCAGTTTATGGGGGCAAGGCAATTCCAAAAACATTCAGTACTTC | CASSLWGQGNSKNIQYF
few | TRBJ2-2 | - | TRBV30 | TGTGCCTGGAGCGAACAGCCTTACACCGGGGAGCTGTTTTTT | CAWSEQPYTGELFF
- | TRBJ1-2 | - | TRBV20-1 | TGCAGTGCCCCAAAACGTCGGGATGGCTACACCTTC | CSAPKRRDGYTF
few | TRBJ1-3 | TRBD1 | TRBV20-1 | TGCAGTGCCGAGGGACAGGGAAACACCATATATTTT | CSAEGQGNTIYF
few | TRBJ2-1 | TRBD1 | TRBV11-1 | TGTGCCAGCAGCAAGGGACAGCTTTACAATGAGCAGTTCTTC | CASSKGQLYNEQFF
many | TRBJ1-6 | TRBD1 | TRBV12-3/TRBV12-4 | TGTGCCAGCAGCCGACGGACAGGGAGTTCACCCCTCCACTTT | CASSRRTGSSPLHF
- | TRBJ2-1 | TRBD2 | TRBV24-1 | TGTGCCACCAGTGATCCCCGGGGGATTAGCGGGAGAAATGAGCAGTTCTTC | CATSDPRGISGRNEQFF
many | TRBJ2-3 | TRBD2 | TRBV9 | TGTGCCAGCAGCGTCGGACTAGCCGCAGATACGCAGTATTTT | CASSVGLAADTQYF
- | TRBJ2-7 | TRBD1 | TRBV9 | TGTGCCAGCAGCGTAGGGGACAGGGTCGAGCAGTACTTC | CASSVGDRVEQYF
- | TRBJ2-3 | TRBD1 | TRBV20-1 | TGCAGTGCCATATCCAGGGGGCGCAAGGGAGCTACGCAGTATTTT | CSAISRGRKGATQYF
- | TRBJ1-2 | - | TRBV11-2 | TGTGCCAGCAGCTTACGGATCGGACAGCTAAGAAATAACTATGGCTACACCTTC | CASSLRIGQLRNNYGYTF
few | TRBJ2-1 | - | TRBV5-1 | TGCGCCAGCAGCTTGGCCGAGACGGGGGCCGACAATGAGCAGTTCTTC | CASSLAETGADNEQFF
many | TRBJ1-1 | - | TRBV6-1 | TGTGCCAGCAGCCCAATTAGAGAGGACACTGAAGCTTTCTTT | CASSPIREDTEAFF
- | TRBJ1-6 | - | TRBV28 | TGTGCCAGCAGGCAAATACAGGGCTATGTTAATTCACCCCTCCACTTT | CASRQIQGYVNSPLHF
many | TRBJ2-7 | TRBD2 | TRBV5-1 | TGCGCCAGCAGCTTGGTCCCGAGCGGGAACTACGAGCAGTACTTC | CASSLVPSGNYEQYF
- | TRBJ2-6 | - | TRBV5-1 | TGCGCCAGCAGCGTCGGACAGTTCTCTGGGGCCAACGTCCTGACTTTC | CASSVGQFSGANVLTF
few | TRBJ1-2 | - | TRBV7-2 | TGTGCCAGCAGCTTAGCGCGGGAAAACTATGGCTACACCTTC | CASSLARENYGYTF
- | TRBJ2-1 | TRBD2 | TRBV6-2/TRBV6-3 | TGTGCCAGCATCCAAGCGGGATTACGGGAGCAATTCTTC | CASIQAGLREQFF
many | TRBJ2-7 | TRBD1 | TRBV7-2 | TGTGCCAGCAGCTCTCTAGGACAGGGGAGCTACGAGCAGTACTTC | CASSSLGQGSYEQYF
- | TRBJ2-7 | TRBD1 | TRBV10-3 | TGTGCCATCGGCGGACAGGGGGGGGACTACGAGCAGTACTTC | CAIGGQGGDYEQYF
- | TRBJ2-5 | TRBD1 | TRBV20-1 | TGCAGTGTTTTCCGGGACAGTTTTAAGACCCAGTACTTC | CSVFRDSFKTQYF
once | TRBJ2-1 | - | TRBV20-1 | TGCAGTGCTAGAGATTTAGGGGCTAGCTCCTACAATGAGCAGTTCTTC | CSARDLGASSYNEQFF
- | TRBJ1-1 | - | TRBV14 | TGTGCCAGTAGATCCCTGGGGGTCGCTTTCTTT | CASRSLGVAFF
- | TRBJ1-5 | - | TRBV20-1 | TGCAGTGCTAGGAAGGGGACTGATCAGCCCCAGCATTTT | CSARKGTDQPQHF
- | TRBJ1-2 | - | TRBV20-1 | TGCAGTGCTAGCTCCGGTCTCGGCTACACCTTC | CSASSGLGYTF
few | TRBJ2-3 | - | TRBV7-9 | TGTGCCAGCAGCCACACTAGCTGGCTAAGCACAGATACGCAGTATTTT | CASSHTSWLSTDTQYF
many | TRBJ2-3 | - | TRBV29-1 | TGCAGCGCCGGAAGAATGAGCGGGTCCGAGCAGTATTTT | CSAGRMSGSEQYF
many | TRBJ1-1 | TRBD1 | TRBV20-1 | TGCAGTGCCAGAGATTGGACAGGGAGTAGCACTGAAGCTTTCTTT | CSARDWTGSSTEAFF
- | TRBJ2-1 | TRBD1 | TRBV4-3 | TGCGCCAGCAGCCAAGGTCCAGGGGGCAGGTACAATGAGCAGTTCTTC | CASSQGPGGRYNEQFF
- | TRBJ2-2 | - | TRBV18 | TGTGCCAGCTCACCTAGGGTCTACACCGGGGAGCTGTTTTTT | CASSPRVYTGELFF
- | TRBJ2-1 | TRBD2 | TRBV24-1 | TGTGCCACCAGTGACCCAAGCGGGGGCTCCTACAATGAGCAGTTCTTC | CATSDPSGGSYNEQFF
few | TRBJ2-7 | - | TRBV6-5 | TGTGCCAGCAGTTACTCTCATTTTCTGGAAATTGACGAGCAGTACTTC | CASSYSHFLEIDEQYF
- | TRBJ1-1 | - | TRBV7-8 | TGTGCCAGCAGCTCAGATTATAACACTGAAGCTTTCTTT | CASSSDYNTEAFF
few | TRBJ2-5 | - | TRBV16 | TGTGCCAGCAGCCCCCAGCAGATCGGAGAGACCCAGTACTTC | CASSPQQIGETQYF
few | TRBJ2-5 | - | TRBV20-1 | TGCAGTGCTAGAGATCTTCACAGGGCTCAAGAGACCCAGTACTTC | CSARDLHRAQETQYF
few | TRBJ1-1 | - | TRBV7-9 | TGTGCCAGCAGCCTACAGGGAGGCGCTGAAGCTTTCTTT | CASSLQGGAEAFF
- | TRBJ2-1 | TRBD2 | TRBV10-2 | TGCGCCAGCGCGTCGGGAGGCCCCCCCAATGAGCAGTTCTTC | CASASGGPPNEQFF
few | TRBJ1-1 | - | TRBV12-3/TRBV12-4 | TGTGCCAGCATCTTAAATGGGCTGAACACTGAAGCTTTCTTT | CASILNGLNTEAFF